One and the same sample provided the 15 T cell receptor beta chains below, sequenced in a study of blood T cell dynamics during melanoma immunotherapy (TCRdb year 2020). The time point label here, explained by the study, means: pre-treatment baseline. Library preparation employed the immunoSEQ multiplex PCR assay. TCRdb limited this immuneACCESS table to in-frame rearrangements with V and J called. A share of clones is missing; checked studies link under half to unresolved V genes, and the rest is unexplained. For this sample there are around 20,000 clones; nearly 90% appear just once. Together, the top ten hold 1% to 1.5% of the sample. The specimen was blood, collected from a patient treated with checkpoint blockade. Every receptor here comes from a human donor with melanoma.

V gene TRBV7-9 combines with J gene TRBJ1-1; 7 positions agree with TRBD1. V gave up 3 bases and J gave up 8 bases; unmatched junction bases: 9. CDR3 length: 14 amino acids. Per germline, CDR1 SEHNR and CDR2 FQNEAQ (reference sequence). Here the CDR3 reads CASSFQQGVPEAFF. The CDR3 coding sequence is TGTGCCAGCAGCTTCCAGCAGGGGGTACCCGAAGCTTTCTTT.

This clone was seen once. The J gene is TRBJ2-1, the V gene TRBV10-1, with 8 bases that match TRBD2. The CDR3 is 16 residues long. Germline loops: CDR1 WNHNN, CDR2 SYGVQD (reference sequence). The J segment lost 8 bases and the V segment lost 3 bases, leaving 12 bases of the junction unmatched. The CDR3 loop is CASSDTGTREGYEQFF. The CDR3 coding sequence is TGCGCCAGCAGTGACACCGGGACTAGAGAGGGCTATGAGCAGTTCTTC.

The chain carries TRBV5-1 and TRBJ1-2; D might be TRBD1 (5 bases). The CDR3 is 14 residues long. V was pared by 1 base and J by 4 bases, with 11 bases between. Germline V gene lookup returns CDR1 SGHRS and CDR2 YFSETQ. DNA of the CDR3: TGCGCCAGCAGCTTGTCCCCCGGGGCCTATGGCTACACCTTC. Translation gives CASSLSPGAYGYTF.

This clone occurred once. The V and J genes are TRBV4-1 and TRBJ2-4; D uncertain. Germline V CDR1 and CDR2: MGHRA, YSYEKL. The V and J ends lost 0 bases and 7 bases respectively, with 10 bases between them. The CDR3 is made up of 14 amino acids. The CDR3 is CASSQEVVLNIQYF. In nucleotides, the CDR3 is TGCGCCAGCAGCCAAGAAGTTGTCTTGAACATTCAGTACTTC.

The rearrangement links TRBV2 to TRBJ1-5, with D unclear. From germline, CDR1 is SNHLY and CDR2 FYNNEI. There are 16 residues in the CDR3. The ends were cut back, 1 base at V and 0 bases at J, with 10 bases in the middle. The CDR3 DNA is TGTGCCAGCAGTGAAGGGTCAGAGTATAGCAATCAGCCCCAGCATTTT. Its translation: CASSEGSEYSNQPQHF.

The chain has TRBV5-6 and TRBJ2-7; D is uncertain. The CDR3 runs to 12 residues. The germline V gene encodes CDR1 SGHDT and CDR2 YYEEEE. Trimming pared 0 bases from V and 2 bases from J, leaving 3 bases between. This chain's CDR3 is CASSLAPYEQYF. Written as DNA, the CDR3 is TGTGCCAGCAGCTTGGCCCCCTACGAGCAGTACTTC.

This chain links TRBV18 with TRBJ2-5, with 7 nucleotides matching TRBD2. The ends lost 0 bases at V and 2 bases at J; junction bases unmatched: 9. Germline lookup yields CDR1 KGHSH and CDR2 LQKENI. There are 17 residues in the CDR3. The CDR3 nucleotides are TGTGCCAGCTCACCACCGGGGAGGGTCACCTCTCAAGAGACCCAGTACTTC. It codes for CASSPPGRVTSQETQYF.

The chain combines TRBV5-8 with TRBJ2-2, with 10 nucleotides matching TRBD1. The CDR3 is 15 amino acids. The V segment lost 4 bases and the J segment 4 bases; nucleotides outside the gene matches: 4. CDR1 is SGHTS, CDR2 YDEGEE, per germline. CDR3: CASSRGQGRTGELFF. DNA of the CDR3: TGTGCCAGCAGCCGGGGACAGGGGCGCACCGGGGAGCTGTTTTTT.

This rearrangement joins TRBV6-1 to TRBJ1-4; D may be TRBD1 (6 bases). This CDR3 is 15 amino acids long. Germline lookup yields CDR1 MNHNS and CDR2 SASEGT. The ends were cut back, 3 bases at V and 7 bases at J, with 15 bases in the middle. The CDR3 sequence is CASSDRERGIEKLFF. CDR3 nucleotides: TGTGCCAGCAGTGATAGGGAGAGGGGGATTGAAAAACTGTTTTTT.

The chain is built from TRBV7-2 and TRBJ2-7, with 11 nucleotides matching TRBD1. Germline CDR1 reads SGHTA; CDR2 reads FQGNSA. The CDR3 is made up of 14 amino acids. V dropped 5 bases and J dropped 5; count of bases not matched to a gene: 5. The CDR3 sequence is CASSPDRGPNEQYF. CDR3 in DNA: TGTGCCAGCAGCCCGGACAGGGGGCCCAACGAGCAGTACTTC. The variable domain in full, with the rest retrieved from reference TRBV7-2 and TRBJ2-7, is GAGVSQSPSNKVTEKGKDVELRCDPISGHTALYWYRQSLGQGLEFLIYFQGNSAPDKSGLPSDRFSAERTGGSVSTLTIQRTQQEDSAVYLCASSPDRGPNEQYFGPGTRLTVT.

This clone was seen just once. The CDR3 region is CASSFAPIGGLNTEAFF. The CDR3 bases are TGTGCCAGCAGCTTCGCACCTATTGGAGGGTTGAACACTGAAGCTTTCTTT. V is TRBV11-2 and J is TRBJ1-1; D uncertain. This CDR3 has 17 amino acids. Per germline, CDR1 SGHAT and CDR2 FQNNGV. The V gene lost 3 bases and the J gene lost 0 bases, with 17 bases spanning the gap.

The table lists this clone with a few counts. An end of the junction does not agree with germline; a read error may underlie this. The CDR3 DNA reads TGTGCTAGCAGCCCCTCCTTAACTGGAAACACCATATATTTT. It codes for CASSPSLTGNTIYF. The chain combines TRBV7-7 with TRBJ1-3; no clear D gene. Germline values: CDR1 SSHAT, CDR2 FNYEAQ (reference sequence). The CDR3 consists of 14 residues.

The table lists this clone with a count of one. This chain joins TRBV6-6 and TRBJ1-5; D gene unclear. V was trimmed by 2 bases and J by 4 bases, leaving 12 bases between them. The CDR3 is made up of 15 amino acids. Germline V lookup: CDR1 MNHNY, CDR2 SVGAGI (reference sequence). The CDR3 DNA sequence: TGTGCCAGCAGTTACCCGCGGGTGATGAATCAGCCCCAGCATTTT. Its protein product is CASSYPRVMNQPQHF.

This chain's CDR3 is CASSSWDNKYEQYF. CDR3 nucleotide sequence: TGTGCCAGCAGTTCATGGGACAACAAATACGAGCAGTACTTC. The J gene is TRBJ2-7, the V gene TRBV27, with D tentatively TRBD1 (6 bases). The V and J ends lost 4 bases and 4 bases respectively, with 14 bases between them. The CDR3 runs to 14 residues. Germline V gene sequence: CDR1 MNHEY, CDR2 SMNVEV (reference sequence).

This chain links TRBV6-6 with TRBJ1-5; 9 bases line up with TRBD1. Per the germline V gene, CDR1 is MNHNY and CDR2 is SVGAGI (reference sequence). The J segment lost 4 bases and the V segment lost 5 bases, leaving 6 bases of the junction unmatched. The CDR3 covers 15 residues. CDR3 sequence reads: CASSHRGLSNQPQHF. The CDR3 region has the DNA TGTGCCAGCAGTCACAGGGGGCTTAGTAATCAGCCCCAGCATTTT.